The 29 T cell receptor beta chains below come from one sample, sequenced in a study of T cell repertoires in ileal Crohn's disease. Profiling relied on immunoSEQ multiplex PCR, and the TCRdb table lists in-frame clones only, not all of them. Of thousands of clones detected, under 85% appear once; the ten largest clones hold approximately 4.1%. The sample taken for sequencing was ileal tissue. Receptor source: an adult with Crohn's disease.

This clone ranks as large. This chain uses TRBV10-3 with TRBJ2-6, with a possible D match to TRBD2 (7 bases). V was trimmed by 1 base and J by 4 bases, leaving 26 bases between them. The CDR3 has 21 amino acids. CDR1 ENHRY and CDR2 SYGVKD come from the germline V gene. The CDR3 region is CAISELGPRRGLSSGANVLTF. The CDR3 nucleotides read TGTGCCATCAGTGAGTTAGGACCTCGGCGGGGGCTTAGCTCAGGGGCCAACGTCCTGACTTTC.

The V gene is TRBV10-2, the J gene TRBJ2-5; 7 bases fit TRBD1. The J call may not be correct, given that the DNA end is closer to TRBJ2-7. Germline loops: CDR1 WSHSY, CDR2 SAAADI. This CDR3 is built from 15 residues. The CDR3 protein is CASSDSGGWSYEQYF. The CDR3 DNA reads TGCGCCAGCAGTGATTCAGGGGGATGGAGCTACGAGCAGTACTTC.

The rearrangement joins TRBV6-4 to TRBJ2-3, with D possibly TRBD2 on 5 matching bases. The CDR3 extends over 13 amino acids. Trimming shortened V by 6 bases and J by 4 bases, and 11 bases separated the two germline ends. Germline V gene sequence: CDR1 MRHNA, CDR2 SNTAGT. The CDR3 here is CASSPAEADTQYF. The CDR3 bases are TGTGCCAGCAGCCCCGCGGAGGCAGATACGCAGTATTTT.

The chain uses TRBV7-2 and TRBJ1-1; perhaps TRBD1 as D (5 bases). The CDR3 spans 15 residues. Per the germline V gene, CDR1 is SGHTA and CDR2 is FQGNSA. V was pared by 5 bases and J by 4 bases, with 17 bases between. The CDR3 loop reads CASSLPGVGGTEAFF. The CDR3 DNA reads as TGTGCCAGCAGCCTACCGGGGGTCGGGGGCACTGAAGCTTTCTTT.

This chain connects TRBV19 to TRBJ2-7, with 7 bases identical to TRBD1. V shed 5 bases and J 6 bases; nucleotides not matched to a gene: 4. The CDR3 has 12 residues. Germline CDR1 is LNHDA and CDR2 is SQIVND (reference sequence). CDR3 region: CASSGHRGEQYF. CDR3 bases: TGTGCCAGTAGTGGTCACAGGGGCGAGCAGTACTTC.

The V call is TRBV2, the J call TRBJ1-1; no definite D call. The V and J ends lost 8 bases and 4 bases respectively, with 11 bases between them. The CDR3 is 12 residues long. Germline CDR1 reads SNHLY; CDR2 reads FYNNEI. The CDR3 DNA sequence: TGTGCCAGCTACCCTAGGCCCACTGAAGCTTTCTTT. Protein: CASYPRPTEAFF.

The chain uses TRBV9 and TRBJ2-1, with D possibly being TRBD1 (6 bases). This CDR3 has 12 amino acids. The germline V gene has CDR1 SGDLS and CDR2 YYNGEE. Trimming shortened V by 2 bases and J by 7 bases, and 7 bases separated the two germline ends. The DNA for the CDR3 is TGTGCCAGCAGCGTTACAGGGAATGAGCAGTTCTTC. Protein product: CASSVTGNEQFF.

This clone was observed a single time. The CDR3 DNA follows: TGTGCCAGCAGTATGGGACTGAACTACGAGCAGTACTTC. It is translated as CASSMGLNYEQYF. The chain combines TRBV28 with TRBJ2-7; weak D call: TRBD2 (6 bases). CDR1 and CDR2 (germline): MDHEN, SYDVKM. The V gene lost 5 bases and the J gene lost 3 bases, with 11 bases spanning the gap. The CDR3 is made up of 13 amino acids.

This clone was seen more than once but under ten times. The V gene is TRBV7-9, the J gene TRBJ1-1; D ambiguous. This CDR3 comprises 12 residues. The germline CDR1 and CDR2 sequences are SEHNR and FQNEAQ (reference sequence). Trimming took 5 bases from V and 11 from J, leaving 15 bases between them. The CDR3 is CASSQDSLGAFF. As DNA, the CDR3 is TGTGCCAGCAGCCAGGACTCTTTAGGGGCTTTCTTT.

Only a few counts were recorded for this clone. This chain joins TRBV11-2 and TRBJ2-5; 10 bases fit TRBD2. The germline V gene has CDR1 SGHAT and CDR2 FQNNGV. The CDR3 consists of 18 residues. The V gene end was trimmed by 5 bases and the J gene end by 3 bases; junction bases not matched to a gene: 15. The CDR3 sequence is CASSPGGRSAGGEETQYF. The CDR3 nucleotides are TGTGCCAGCAGCCCCGGCGGACGGTCAGCGGGAGGGGAAGAGACCCAGTACTTC.

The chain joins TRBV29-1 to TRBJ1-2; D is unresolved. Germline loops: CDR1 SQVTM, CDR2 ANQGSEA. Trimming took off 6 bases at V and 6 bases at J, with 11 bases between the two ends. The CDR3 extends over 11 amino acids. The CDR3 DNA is TGCAGCGTAGGATTCAGCGATGGCTACACCTTC. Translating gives CSVGFSDGYTF.

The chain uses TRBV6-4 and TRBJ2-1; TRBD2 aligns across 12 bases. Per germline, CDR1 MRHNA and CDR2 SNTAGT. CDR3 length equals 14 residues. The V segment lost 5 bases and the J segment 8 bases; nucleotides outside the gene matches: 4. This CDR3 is CASSTGLAGYEQFF. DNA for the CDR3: TGTGCCAGCAGTACGGGACTAGCGGGCTATGAGCAGTTCTTC.

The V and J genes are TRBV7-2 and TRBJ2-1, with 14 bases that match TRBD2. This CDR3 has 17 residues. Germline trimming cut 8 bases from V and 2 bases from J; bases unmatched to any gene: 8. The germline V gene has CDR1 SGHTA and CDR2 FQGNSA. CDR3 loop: CASFRTSGRTAYNEQFF. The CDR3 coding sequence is TGTGCCAGCTTCAGGACTAGCGGGAGGACGGCCTACAATGAGCAGTTCTTC.

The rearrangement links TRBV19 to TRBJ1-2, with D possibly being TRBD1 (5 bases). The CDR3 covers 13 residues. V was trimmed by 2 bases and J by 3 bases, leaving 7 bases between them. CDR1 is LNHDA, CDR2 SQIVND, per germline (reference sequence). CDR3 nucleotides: TGTGCCAGTAGTATAACAGGTTACTATGGCTACACCTTC. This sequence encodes CASSITGYYGYTF.

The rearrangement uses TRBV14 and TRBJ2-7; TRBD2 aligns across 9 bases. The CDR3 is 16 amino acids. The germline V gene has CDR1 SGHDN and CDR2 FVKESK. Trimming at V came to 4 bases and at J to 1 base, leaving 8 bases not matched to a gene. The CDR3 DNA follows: TGTGCCAGCAGCCCGACCCCGGGACTAGCATCCTACGAGCAGTACTTC. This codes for CASSPTPGLASYEQYF.

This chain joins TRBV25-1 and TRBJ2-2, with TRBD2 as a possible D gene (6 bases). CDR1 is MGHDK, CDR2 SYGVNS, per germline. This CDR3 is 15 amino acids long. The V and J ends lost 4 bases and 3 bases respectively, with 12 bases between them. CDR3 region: CASSVRDLHTGELFF. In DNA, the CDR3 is TGTGCCAGCAGTGTCCGGGACTTACACACCGGGGAGCTGTTTTTT.

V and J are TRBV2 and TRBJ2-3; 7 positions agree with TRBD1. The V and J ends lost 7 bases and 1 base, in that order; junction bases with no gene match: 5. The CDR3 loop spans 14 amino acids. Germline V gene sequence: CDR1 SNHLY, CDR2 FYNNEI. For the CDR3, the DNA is TGTGCCAGCAAAGTAGGACAGGGCACAGATACGCAGTATTTT. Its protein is CASKVGQGTDTQYF.

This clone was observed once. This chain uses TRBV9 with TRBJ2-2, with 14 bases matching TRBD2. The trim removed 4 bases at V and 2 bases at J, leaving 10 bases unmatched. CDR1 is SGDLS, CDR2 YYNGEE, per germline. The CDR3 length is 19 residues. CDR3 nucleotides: TGTGCCAGCAGCTCACGGACTAGCGGGAGGACCTTAAACACCGGGGAGCTGTTTTTT. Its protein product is CASSSRTSGRTLNTGELFF. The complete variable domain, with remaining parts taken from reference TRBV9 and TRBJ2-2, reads DSGVTQTPKHLITATGQRVTLRCSPRSGDLSVYWYQQSLDQGLQFLIQYYNGEERAKGNILERFSAQQFPDLHSELNLSSLELGDSALYFCASSSRTSGRTLNTGELFFGEGSRLTVL.

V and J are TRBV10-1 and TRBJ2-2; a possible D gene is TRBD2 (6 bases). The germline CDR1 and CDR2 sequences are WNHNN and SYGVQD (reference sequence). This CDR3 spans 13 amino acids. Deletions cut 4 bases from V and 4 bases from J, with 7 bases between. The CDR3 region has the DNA TGCGCCAGCAGTGCGACTAGCACCGGGGAGCTGTTTTTT. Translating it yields CASSATSTGELFF.

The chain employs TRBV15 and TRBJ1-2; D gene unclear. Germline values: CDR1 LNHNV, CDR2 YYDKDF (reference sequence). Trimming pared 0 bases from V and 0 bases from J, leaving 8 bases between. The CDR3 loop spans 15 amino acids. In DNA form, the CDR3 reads TGTGCCACCAGCAGAGATCTTACACCTAACTATGGCTACACCTTC. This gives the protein CATSRDLTPNYGYTF.

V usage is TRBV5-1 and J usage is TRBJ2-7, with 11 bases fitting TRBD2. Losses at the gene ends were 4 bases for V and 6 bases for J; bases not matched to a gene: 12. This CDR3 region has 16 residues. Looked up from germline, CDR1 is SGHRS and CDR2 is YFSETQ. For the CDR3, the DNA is TGCGCCAGCAGCCAGGTCGTAGCGGGAGGGCCAATCGAGCAGTACTTC. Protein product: CASSQVVAGGPIEQYF.

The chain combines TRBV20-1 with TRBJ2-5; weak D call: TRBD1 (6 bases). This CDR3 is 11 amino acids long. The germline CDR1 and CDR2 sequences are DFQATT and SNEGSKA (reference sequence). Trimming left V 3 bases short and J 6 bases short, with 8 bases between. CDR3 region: CSARQGQTQYF. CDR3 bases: TGCAGTGCTAGGCAGGGGCAGACCCAGTACTTC.

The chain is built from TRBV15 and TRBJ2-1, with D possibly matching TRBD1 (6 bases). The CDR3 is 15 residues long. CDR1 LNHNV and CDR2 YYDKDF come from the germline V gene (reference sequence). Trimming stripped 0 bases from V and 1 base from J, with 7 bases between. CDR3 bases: TGTGCCACCAGCAGAGATCAGGGGTCCTACAATGAGCAGTTCTTC. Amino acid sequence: CATSRDQGSYNEQFF.

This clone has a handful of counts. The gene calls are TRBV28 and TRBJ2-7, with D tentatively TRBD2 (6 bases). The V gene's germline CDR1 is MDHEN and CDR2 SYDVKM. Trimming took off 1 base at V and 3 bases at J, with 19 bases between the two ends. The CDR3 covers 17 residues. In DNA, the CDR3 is TGTGCCAGCAGTTTATCTCAACCCGGGGACTTGGGCTACGAGCAGTACTTC. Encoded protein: CASSLSQPGDLGYEQYF.

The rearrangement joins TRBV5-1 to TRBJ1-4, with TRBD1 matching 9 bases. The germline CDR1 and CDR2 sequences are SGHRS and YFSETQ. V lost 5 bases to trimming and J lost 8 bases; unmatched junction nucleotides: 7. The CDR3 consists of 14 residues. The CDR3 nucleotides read TGCGCCAGCAGTACAGGGGACAGGGAGGAAAAACTGTTTTTT. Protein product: CASSTGDREEKLFF. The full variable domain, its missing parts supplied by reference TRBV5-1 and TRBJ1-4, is KAGVTQTPRYLIKTRGQQVTLSCSPISGHRSVSWYQQTPGQGLQFLFEYFSETQRNKGNFPGRFSGRQFSNSRSEMNVSTLELGDSALYLCASSTGDREEKLFFGSGTQLSVL.

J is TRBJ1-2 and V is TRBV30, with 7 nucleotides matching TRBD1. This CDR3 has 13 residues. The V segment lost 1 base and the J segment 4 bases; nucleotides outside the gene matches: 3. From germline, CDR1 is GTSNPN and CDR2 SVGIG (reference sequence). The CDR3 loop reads CAWSDQGVYGYTF. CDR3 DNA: TGTGCCTGGAGTGATCAGGGGGTCTATGGCTACACCTTC.

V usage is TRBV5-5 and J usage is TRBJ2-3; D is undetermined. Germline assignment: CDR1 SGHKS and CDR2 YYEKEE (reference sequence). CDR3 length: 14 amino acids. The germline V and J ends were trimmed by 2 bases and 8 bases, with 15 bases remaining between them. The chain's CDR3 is CASSFPGIEVTQYF. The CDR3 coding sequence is TGTGCCAGCAGCTTTCCGGGTATTGAGGTTACGCAGTATTTT.

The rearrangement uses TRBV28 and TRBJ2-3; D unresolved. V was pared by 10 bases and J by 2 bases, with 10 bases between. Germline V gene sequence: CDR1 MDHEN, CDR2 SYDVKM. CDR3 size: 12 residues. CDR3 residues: CATEAFTDTQYF. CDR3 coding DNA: TGTGCCACCGAAGCCTTCACAGATACGCAGTATTTT.

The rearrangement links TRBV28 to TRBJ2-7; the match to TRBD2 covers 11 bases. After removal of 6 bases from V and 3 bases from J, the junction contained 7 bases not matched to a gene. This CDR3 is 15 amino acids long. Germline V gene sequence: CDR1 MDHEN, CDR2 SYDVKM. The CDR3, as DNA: TGTGCCAGCAGCCGAGGGACTAGCGGAATCTACGAGCAGTACTTC. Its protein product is CASSRGTSGIYEQYF.